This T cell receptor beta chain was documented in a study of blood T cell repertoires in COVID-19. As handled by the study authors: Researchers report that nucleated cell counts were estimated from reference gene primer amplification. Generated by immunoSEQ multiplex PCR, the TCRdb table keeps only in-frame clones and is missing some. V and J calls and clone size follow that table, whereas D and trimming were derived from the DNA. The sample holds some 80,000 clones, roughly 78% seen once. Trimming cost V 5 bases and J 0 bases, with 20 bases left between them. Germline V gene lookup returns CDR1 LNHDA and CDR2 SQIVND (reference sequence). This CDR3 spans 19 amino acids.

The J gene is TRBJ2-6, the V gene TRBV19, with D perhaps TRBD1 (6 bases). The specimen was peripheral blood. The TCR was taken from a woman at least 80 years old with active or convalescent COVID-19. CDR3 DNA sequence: TGTGCCAGTAGTGACGGAAAGGGACATTTCAGCTCTGGGGCCAACGTCCTGACTTTC. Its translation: CASSDGKGHFSSGANVLTF.